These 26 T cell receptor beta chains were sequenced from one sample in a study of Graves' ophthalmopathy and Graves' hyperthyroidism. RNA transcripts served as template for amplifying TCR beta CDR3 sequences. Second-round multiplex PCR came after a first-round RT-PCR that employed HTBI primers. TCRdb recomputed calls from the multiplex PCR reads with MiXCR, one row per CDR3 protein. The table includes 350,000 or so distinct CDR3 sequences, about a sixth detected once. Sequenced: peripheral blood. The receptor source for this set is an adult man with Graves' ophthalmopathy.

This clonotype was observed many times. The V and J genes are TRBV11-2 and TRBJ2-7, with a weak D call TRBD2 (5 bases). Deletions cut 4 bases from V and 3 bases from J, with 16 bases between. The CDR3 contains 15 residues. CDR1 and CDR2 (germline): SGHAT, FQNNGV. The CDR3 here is CASSYNSGSDYEQYF. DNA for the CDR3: TGTGCCAGCAGCTACAATTCGGGATCTGACTACGAGCAGTACTTC.

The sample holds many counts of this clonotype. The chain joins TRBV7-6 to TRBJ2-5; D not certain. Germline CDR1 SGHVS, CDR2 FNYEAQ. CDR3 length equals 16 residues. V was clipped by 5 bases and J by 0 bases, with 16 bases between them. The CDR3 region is CASSPPAAGYQETQYF. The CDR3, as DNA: TGTGCCAGCAGCCCCCCCGCGGCAGGTTACCAAGAGACCCAGTACTTC.

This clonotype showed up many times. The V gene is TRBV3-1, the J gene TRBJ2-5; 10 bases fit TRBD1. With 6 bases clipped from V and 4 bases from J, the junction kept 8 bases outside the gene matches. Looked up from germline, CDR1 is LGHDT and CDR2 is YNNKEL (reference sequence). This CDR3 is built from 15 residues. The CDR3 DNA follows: TGTGCCAGCAGACGCGGGGGACAGGGGACAGAGACCCAGTACTTC. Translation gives CASRRGGQGTETQYF.

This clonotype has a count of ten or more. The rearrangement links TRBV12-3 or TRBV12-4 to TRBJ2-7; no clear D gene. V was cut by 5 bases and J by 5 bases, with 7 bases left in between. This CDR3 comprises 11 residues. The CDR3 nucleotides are TGTGCCAGCAGTCGCCTAGACGAGCAGTACTTC. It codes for CASSRLDEQYF.

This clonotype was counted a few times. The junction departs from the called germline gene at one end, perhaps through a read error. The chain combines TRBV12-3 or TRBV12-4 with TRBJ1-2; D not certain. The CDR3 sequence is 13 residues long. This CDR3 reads CASTHDGSGGYIF. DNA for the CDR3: TGTGCCAGCACCCATGATGGATCCGGTGGCTACATCTTC.

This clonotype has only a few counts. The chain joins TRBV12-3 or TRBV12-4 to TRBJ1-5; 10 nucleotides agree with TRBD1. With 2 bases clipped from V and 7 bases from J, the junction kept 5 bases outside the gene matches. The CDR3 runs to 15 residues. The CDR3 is CASSLKGTGVQPQHF. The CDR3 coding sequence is TGTGCCAGCAGTTTAAAGGGGACAGGGGTACAGCCCCAGCATTTT.

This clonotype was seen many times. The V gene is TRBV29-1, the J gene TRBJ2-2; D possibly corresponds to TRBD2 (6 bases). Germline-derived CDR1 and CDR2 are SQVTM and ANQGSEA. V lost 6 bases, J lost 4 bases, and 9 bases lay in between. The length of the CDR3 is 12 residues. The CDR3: CSVWGVTGELFF. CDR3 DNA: TGCAGCGTCTGGGGGGTCACCGGGGAGCTGTTTTTT.

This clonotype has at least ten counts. The CDR3 region is CAWSVQANTEAFF. As DNA, the CDR3 is TGTGCCTGGAGTGTCCAGGCGAACACTGAAGCTTTCTTT. This chain uses TRBV30 with TRBJ1-1; D remains unclear. The CDR3 spans 13 residues. Germline CDR1 and CDR2: GTSNPN and SVGIG (reference sequence). V was trimmed by 0 bases and J by 1 base, leaving 6 bases between them.

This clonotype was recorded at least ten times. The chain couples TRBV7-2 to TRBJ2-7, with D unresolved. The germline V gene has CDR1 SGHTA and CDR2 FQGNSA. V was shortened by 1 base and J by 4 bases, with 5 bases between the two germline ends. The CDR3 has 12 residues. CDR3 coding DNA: TGTGCCAGCAGCTTAGATGATTACGAGCAGTACTTC. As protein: CASSLDDYEQYF.

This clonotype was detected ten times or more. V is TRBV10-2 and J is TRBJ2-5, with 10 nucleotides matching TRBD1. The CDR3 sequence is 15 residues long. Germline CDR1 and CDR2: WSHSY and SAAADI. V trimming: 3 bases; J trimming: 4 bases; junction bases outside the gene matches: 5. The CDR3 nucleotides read TGCGCCAGCAGTGAAGGACAGGGGGATCGAGAGACCCAGTACTTC. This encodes CASSEGQGDRETQYF.

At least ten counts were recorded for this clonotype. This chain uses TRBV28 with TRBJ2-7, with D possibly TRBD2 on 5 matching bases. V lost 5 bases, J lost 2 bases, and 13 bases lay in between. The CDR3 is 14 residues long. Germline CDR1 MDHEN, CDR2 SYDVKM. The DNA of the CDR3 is TGTGCCAGCAGTCGCCCGGGGATCCCCTACGAGCAGTACTTC. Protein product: CASSRPGIPYEQYF.

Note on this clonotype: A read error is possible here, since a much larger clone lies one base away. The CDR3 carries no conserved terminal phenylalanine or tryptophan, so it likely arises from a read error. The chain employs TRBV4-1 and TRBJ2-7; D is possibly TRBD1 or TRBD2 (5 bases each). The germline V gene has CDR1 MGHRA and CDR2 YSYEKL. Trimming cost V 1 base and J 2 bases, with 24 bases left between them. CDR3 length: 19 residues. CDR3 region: CASSQVSGQLPLGTYEQYS. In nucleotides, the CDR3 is TGCGCCAGCAGCCAAGTGAGCGGACAACTACCGCTTGGGACCTACGAGCAGTACTCC.

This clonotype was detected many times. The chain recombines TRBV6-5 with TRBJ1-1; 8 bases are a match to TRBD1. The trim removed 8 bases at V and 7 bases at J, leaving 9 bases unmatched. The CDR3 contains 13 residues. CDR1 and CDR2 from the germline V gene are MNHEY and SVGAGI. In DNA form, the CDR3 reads TGTGCCAGCCCTTCGACAGGGGTCGGTGAAGCTTTCTTT. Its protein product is CASPSTGVGEAFF.

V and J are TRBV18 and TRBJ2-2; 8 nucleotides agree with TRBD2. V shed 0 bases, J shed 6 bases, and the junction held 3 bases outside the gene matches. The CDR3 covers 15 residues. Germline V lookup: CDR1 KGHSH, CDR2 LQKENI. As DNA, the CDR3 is TGTGCCAGCTCACCACCCAGCGGGAGCGCCGGGGAGCTGTTTTTT. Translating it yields CASSPPSGSAGELFF.

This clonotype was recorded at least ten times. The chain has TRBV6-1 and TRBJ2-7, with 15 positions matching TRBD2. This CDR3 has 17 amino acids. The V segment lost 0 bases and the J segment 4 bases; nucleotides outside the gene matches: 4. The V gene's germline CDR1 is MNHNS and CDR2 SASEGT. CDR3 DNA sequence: TGTGCCAGCAGTGAAGCCGGGACTAGCGGGGGGCGGTACGAGCAGTACTTC. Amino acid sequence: CASSEAGTSGGRYEQYF.

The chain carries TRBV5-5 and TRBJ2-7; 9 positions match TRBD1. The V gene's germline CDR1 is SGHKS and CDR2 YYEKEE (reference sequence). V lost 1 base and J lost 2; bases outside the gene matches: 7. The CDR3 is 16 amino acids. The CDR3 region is CASSLSAGTGPYEQYF. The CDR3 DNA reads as TGTGCCAGCAGCTTGAGCGCCGGGACAGGGCCCTACGAGCAGTACTTC.

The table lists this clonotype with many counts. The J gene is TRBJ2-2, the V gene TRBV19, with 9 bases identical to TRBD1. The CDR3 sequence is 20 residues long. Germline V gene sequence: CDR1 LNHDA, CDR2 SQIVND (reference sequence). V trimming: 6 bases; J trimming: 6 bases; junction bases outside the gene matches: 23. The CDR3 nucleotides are TGTGCCAGTAGAACTACCTCCGGGACAGGGACTCCCTCATTCTCCGGGGAGCTGTTTTTT. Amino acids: CASRTTSGTGTPSFSGELFF.

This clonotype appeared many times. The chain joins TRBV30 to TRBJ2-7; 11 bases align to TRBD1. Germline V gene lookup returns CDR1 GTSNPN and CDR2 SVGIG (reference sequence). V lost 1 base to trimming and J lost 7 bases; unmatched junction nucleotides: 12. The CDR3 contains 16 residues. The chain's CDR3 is CAWSGPRDRGFGEQYF. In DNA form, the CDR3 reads TGTGCCTGGAGTGGTCCGCGGGACAGGGGGTTTGGGGAGCAGTACTTC.

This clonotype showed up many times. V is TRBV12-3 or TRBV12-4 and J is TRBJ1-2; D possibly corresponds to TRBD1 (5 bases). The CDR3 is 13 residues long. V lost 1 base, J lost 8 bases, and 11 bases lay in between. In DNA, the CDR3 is TGTGCCAGCAGTTTAGGAGGGGCAGGAGGCTACACCTTC. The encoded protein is CASSLGGAGGYTF.

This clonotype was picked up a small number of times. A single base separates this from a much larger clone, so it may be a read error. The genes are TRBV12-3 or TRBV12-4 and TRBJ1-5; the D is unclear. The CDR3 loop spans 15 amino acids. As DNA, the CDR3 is TGTGTCAGCAGTTTTGCCGCGGAAGCAAATCAGCCCCAGCATTTT. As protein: CVSSFAAEANQPQHF.

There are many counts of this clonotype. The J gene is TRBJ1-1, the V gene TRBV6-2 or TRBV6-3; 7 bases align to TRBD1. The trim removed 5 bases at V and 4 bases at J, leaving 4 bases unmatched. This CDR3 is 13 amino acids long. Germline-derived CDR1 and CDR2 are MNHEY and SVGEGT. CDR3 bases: TGTGCCAGCAGTAACTGGGACAGCACTGAAGCTTTCTTT. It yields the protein CASSNWDSTEAFF.

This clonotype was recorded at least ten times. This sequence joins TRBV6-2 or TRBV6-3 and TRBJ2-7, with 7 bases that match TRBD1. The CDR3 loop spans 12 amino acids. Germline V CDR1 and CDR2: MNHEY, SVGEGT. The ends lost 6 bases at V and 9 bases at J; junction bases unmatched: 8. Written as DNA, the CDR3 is TGTGCCAGCAGAACGACAGGGCCATTGCAGTACTTC. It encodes CASRTTGPLQYF.

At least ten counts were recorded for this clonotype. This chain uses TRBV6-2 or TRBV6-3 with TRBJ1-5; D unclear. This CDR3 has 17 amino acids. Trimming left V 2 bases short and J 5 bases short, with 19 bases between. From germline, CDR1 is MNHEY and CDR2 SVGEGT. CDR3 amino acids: CASSYGQAGSEDQPQHF. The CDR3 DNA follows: TGTGCCAGCAGTTACGGGCAGGCCGGCTCAGAGGATCAGCCCCAGCATTTT.

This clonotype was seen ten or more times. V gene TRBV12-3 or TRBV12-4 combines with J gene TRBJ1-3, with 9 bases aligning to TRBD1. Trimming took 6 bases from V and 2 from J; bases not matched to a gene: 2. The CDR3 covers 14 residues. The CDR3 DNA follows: TGTGCCAGCAGGGGACAGGGTACTGGAAACACCATATATTTT. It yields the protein CASRGQGTGNTIYF.

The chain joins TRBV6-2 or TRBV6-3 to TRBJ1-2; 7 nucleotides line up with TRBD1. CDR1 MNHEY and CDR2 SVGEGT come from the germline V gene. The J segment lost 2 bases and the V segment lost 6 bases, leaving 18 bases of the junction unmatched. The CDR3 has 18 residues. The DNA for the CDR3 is TGTGCCAGCAGACTCCGGGACAGCGCTCGTATACCAAACTATGGCTACACCTTC. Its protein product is CASRLRDSARIPNYGYTF.

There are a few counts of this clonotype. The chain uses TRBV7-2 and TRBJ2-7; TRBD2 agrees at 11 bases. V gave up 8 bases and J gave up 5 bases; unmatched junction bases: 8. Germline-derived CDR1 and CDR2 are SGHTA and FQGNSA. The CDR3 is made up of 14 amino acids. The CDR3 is CASLLAGEINEQYF. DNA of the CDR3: TGTGCCAGCTTACTAGCGGGAGAGATCAACGAGCAGTACTTC.